This T cell receptor beta chain came from a study of relationships among human T cell subsets. Study-wide results and caveats: Clones with over 100 reads held over 60% of CD8+ cytotoxic sequences. Substantial CDR3 sharing among Th1, Th2 and regulatory cells suggested stochastic fate choice. T cell counts were not recorded for a couple of pan T samples.

From mRNA, alpha and beta CDR3 regions were amplified using semiquantitative ARM-PCR. ARM-PCR used tagged nested gene-specific primers, then communal superprimers for exponential amplification. A single record per CDR3 protein comes from TCRdb applying MiXCR to the multiplex PCR reads. The sample has roughly 15,000 distinct CDR3 sequences, about three fifths seen once. Comments on this clonotype: Its antigen is currently unknown.

T cell subsets were isolated with antibody-coated magnetic beads. The clonotype originates from a man between 40 and 49 years old in good health. Sequencing was performed on total T cells sorted from blood.

The CDR3 is CASSSPIRNRANYGYTF. CDR3 DNA: TGTGCCAGCAGTTCACCCATACGAAACAGGGCTAACTATGGCTACACCTTC. This chain links TRBV27 with TRBJ1-2, with TRBD1 as a possible D gene (6 bases). The germline CDR1 and CDR2 sequences are MNHEY and SMNVEV (reference sequence). The CDR3 length is 17 residues. V gave up 4 bases and J gave up 0 bases, with 18 bases separating them.